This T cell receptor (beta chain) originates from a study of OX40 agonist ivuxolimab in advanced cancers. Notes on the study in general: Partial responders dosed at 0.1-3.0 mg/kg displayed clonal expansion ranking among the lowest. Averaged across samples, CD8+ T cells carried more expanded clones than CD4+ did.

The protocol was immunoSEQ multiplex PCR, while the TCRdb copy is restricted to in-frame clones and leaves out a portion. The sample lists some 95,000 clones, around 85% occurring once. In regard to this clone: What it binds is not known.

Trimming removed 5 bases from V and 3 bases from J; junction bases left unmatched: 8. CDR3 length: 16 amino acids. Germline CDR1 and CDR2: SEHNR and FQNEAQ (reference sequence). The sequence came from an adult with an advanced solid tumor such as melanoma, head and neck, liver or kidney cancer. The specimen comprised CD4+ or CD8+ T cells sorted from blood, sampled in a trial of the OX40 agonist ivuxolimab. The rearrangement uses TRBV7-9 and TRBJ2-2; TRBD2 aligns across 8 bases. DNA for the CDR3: TGTGCCAGCAGCCAAAAGCGGGAGCCCTACACCGGGGAGCTGTTTTTT. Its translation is CASSQKREPYTGELFF.